What follows describes a single TCR beta chain. Its antigen has not been determined. Nothing much larger sits one base from this clone, and base qualities are not available. This sample is part of a study of Ad26.COV2.S vaccination and SARS-CoV-2 variants (dated by TCRdb to about 2021). For the study in its entirety: Donors in the vaccine arm were drawn from COV1001, a multicentre, randomized, double-blind, placebo-controlled phase I-IIa trial testing Ad26.COV2.S in healthy adults. Ad26.COV2.S was given intramuscularly at 5x10^10 or 1x10^11 viral particles, as a single shot or as two shots 56 days apart. TCRbeta repertoire sequencing was used to assess the specificity and breadth of SARS-CoV-2-reactive T cell receptors after Ad26.COV2.S vaccination. The TCR-sequenced set comprised around 30 samples: approximately 19 Ad26.COV2.S vaccine recipients, 5 placebo recipients and 8 SARS-CoV-2 convalescent individuals. Participants in the trial were split at random into five groups of five each, receiving low-dose or high-dose Ad26.COV2.S once or twice, or else placebo on both occasions. Throughout the experiments and outcome assessment, investigators stayed blinded to trial group allocation.

As encoded in the germline V gene, CDR1 is ENHRY while CDR2 is SYGVKD. The germline V end is reduced by 8 bases and the J end by 0 bases; junction bases left unmatched: 17. The CDR3 numbers 18 residues from cysteine through phenylalanine. Only the CDR3 DNA stays, 54 bases, in frame from base 1. Results and caveats for the whole study, not just this receptor: After vaccination, spike-specific CD8+ and CD4+ T cell responses were reported to show substantial breadth. The study lacked the statistical power to compare responses across vaccine doses or regimens. Ad26.COV2.S recipients had higher spike-specific TCR breadth than placebo recipients (P = 0.0014). The authors noted that the TCR breadth and depth analyses may have underestimated total T cell responses. Vaccine and placebo recipients had comparable non-spike TCR breadth, which fits with the vaccine containing only spike.

The immunoSEQ Assay was used to sequence TCRbeta CDR3 regions. After extraction, genomic DNA underwent amplification by bias-controlled multiplex PCR, followed by high-throughput sequencing. The paper's processing steps were these. Collapsing and filtering of sequences were performed to quantify the absolute abundance of each unique TCRbeta CDR3 region. T cell fraction was estimated by normalizing TCRbeta template counts to usable DNA, with usable DNA measured through amplification of reference genes found in all nucleated cells. Repertoire TCRs were annotated as SARS-CoV-2-specific by exact matching of V gene, CDR3 amino acid sequence and J gene to a known reactive TCR set. The reference SARS-CoV-2 TCR set came from MIRA and was filtered for enrichment in COVID-19-positive ImmuneCODE repertoires, removing public or cross-reactive TCRs. Using the MIRA antigens, annotated TCRs were further analysed by specific ORF or by position within an ORF. Breadth was defined as annotated unique rearrangements over total unique productive rearrangements; depth was the summed frequency of those rearrangements. Two-sided Wilcoxon rank-sum tests were used to compare TCR breadth between groups. TCRdb holds this immuneACCESS table with in-frame rearrangements only. Some clones are missing; in checked studies, unresolved V genes explain under half, and the rest has no known cause. D and trimming were read from the DNA, whereas the V and J calls and clone size are those reported in that table. A total of 500,000 or so clones appear in this sample, around nine tenths of them only once. The top ten clones comprise 10% to 15% of the sample.

In light of the paper, this sample's treatment or condition label describes: 15 to 20 received Ad26.COV2.S at low or high dose, single or two shots; about 5 received placebo; per-sample allocation not given. Repertoires of vaccine and placebo recipients were sequenced from samples collected on day 63 after the first injection. In Cohort 1b, around 25 adults aged 18-55 years were enrolled at a single site in Boston, USA, between 29 July and 7 August 2020. Ad26.COV2.S was a replication-incompetent adenovirus type 26 vector that expressed a prefusion-stabilized SARS-CoV-2 spike protein derived from the original Wuhan strain.

The rearrangement joined TRBV10-3 to TRBJ2-5; TRBD2 agrees with 8 junctional bases. The starting material was peripheral blood, obtained in a trial of Ad26.COV2.S vaccine versus placebo. This receptor was obtained from a person between 18 and 65 years old who received the Ad26.COV2.S COVID-19 vaccine or a placebo. The CDR3 in this case is CAIQVSPPTSEYQETQYF. Here is the DNA: TGTGCCATCCAGGTGAGTCCGCCGACTAGCGAGTACCAAGAGACCCAGTACTTC.